Below are 8 T cell receptor beta chains sequenced from a single sample in a study of T cell responses to AZD1222 COVID-19 vaccine. Only in-frame clones appear in the TCRdb table, and some are missing; sequencing was by immunoSEQ multiplex PCR. The sample records some 150,000 clones, 90% being singletons. This specimen was peripheral blood, taken on day 0 of AZD1222 vaccination. These receptors were obtained from an adult in good health.

DNA for the CDR3: TGTGCCAGATTTCCCCCGGGGAATCAGCCCCAGCATTTT. It yields the protein CARFPPGNQPQHF. V gene TRBV5-3 combines with J gene TRBJ1-5; no clear D gene. TRBV5-3 is an open reading frame, and its role is uncertain. V was pared by 7 bases and J by 4 bases, with 12 bases between. This CDR3 spans 13 amino acids.

This clone was seen once. This chain connects TRBV3-1 (or the pseudogene TRBV3-2) to TRBJ2-1, with D perhaps matching TRBD1 (5 bases). Per the germline V gene, CDR1 is LGHDT and CDR2 is YNNKEL (reference sequence). The V end lost 4 bases, the J end lost 0 bases, and 19 bases lay between the germline ends. CDR3 length: 18 residues. CDR3 nucleotide sequence: TGTGCCAGCAGCCTCTTAAAAAGGGGTCCGAGCTCCTACAATGAGCAGTTCTTC. It is translated as CASSLLKRGPSSYNEQFF.

The chain uses TRBV2 and TRBJ2-1, with TRBD2 as a possible D gene (5 bases). The germline V gene has CDR1 SNHLY and CDR2 FYNNEI. The CDR3 extends over 14 amino acids. The V end was cut by 7 bases, the J end by 1 base, with 11 bases between. Here the CDR3 DNA reads TGTGCCAGCAAAAGTGGGAGTTCCTACAATGAGCAGTTCTTC. This sequence encodes CASKSGSSYNEQFF.

The V call is TRBV28, the J call TRBJ2-3; D is perhaps TRBD1 or TRBD2 (5 bases each). Per the germline V gene, CDR1 is MDHEN and CDR2 is SYDVKM. This CDR3 has 15 amino acids. The V end lost 7 bases, the J end lost 1 base, and 15 bases lay between the germline ends. The CDR3 bases are TGTGCCAGCACTCTCGGGGCGCAGCGCACAGATACGCAGTATTTT. It is translated as CASTLGAQRTDTQYF. Based on the CDR3 plus reference TRBV28 and TRBJ2-3, the full variable domain is DVKVTQSSRYLVKRTGEKVFLECVQDMDHENMFWYRQDPGLGLRLIYFSYDVKMKEKGDIPEGYSVSREKKERFSLILESASTNQTSMYLCASTLGAQRTDTQYFGPGTRLTVL.

V gene TRBV7-8 combines with J gene TRBJ1-1; D is unresolved. The germline V gene has CDR1 SGHVS and CDR2 FQNEAQ. The CDR3 is 16 residues long. V lost 2 bases to trimming and J lost 0 bases, with 13 bases between them. The CDR3: CASSLNWESMNTEAFF. In DNA form, the CDR3 reads TGTGCCAGCAGCTTAAATTGGGAGTCCATGAACACTGAAGCTTTCTTT. The full variable domain, rest sourced from reference TRBV7-8 and TRBJ1-1, is GAGVSQSPRYKVAKRGQDVALRCDPISGHVSLFWYQQALGQGPEFLTYFQNEAQLDKSGLPSDRFFAERPEGSVSTLKIQRTQQEDSAVYLCASSLNWESMNTEAFFGQGTRLTVV.

The rearrangement joins TRBV9 to TRBJ2-6, with TRBD1 identical over 10 bases. CDR1 and CDR2 (germline): SGDLS, YYNGEE. With V trimmed by 3 bases and J by 3 bases, 6 bases remained unmatched. This CDR3 spans 17 amino acids. This chain's CDR3 is CASSDRQGALGANVLTF. In DNA, the CDR3 is TGTGCCAGCAGCGACCGACAGGGGGCGCTTGGGGCCAACGTCCTGACTTTC.

In DNA form, the CDR3 reads TGTGCCAGCAGTGAGGAGACCCAGTACTTC. Its translation is CASSEETQYF. J is TRBJ2-5 and V is TRBV25-1; no definite D call. This CDR3 comprises 10 residues. V was pared by 3 bases and J by 5 bases, with 1 base between. Germline CDR1 and CDR2: MGHDK and SYGVNS. The whole variable domain, remainder taken from reference TRBV25-1 and TRBJ2-5, is EADIYQTPRYLVIGTGKKITLECSQTMGHDKMYWYQQDPGMELHLIHYSYGVNSTEKGDLSSESTVSRIRTEHFPLTLESARPSHTSQYLCASSEETQYFGPGTRLLVL.

The chain recombines TRBV4-1 with TRBJ2-2; unclear D gene. Trimming shortened V by 2 bases and J by 2 bases, and 12 bases separated the two germline ends. Germline loops: CDR1 MGHRA, CDR2 YSYEKL. The CDR3 has 16 residues. Here the CDR3 DNA reads TGCGCCAGCAGCCAAACACCCTACCCTAACACCGGGGAGCTGTTTTTT. Residues: CASSQTPYPNTGELFF.